This entry lists 11 T cell receptor beta chains sequenced from one sample in a study of cytomegalovirus exposure and HLA in healthy donors. The PCR used 60 Vbeta and 13 Jbeta primers. Sequencing was performed with immunoSEQ multiplex PCR; in TCRdb, only in-frame clones are kept and a portion is missing. Seen here are about 160,000 clones, 80% observed once, and the top ten hold under 5%. The sequencing input was PBMCs. These receptors all stem from a woman aged 45-60 years in good health and CMV-seropositive.

The chain uses TRBV7-2 and TRBJ2-1; TRBD2 matches 10 bases. This CDR3 region has 17 residues. V lost 5 bases to trimming and J lost 7 bases; unmatched junction nucleotides: 14. The germline V gene has CDR1 SGHTA and CDR2 FQGNSA. DNA of the CDR3: TGTGCCAGCAGCCGATTTAGCGGGAGGAGCGGGGGAAATGAGCAGTTCTTC. Residues: CASSRFSGRSGGNEQFF. Supplemented by reference TRBV7-2 and TRBJ2-1, the full variable domain reads GAGVSQSPSNKVTEKGKDVELRCDPISGHTALYWYRQSLGQGLEFLIYFQGNSAPDKSGLPSDRFSAERTGGSVSTLTIQRTQQEDSAVYLCASSRFSGRSGGNEQFFGPGTRLTVL.

This clone was found a few times. The genes are TRBV5-1 and TRBJ2-1; 13 nucleotides agree with TRBD2. CDR1 is SGHRS, CDR2 YFSETQ, per germline. The CDR3 is made up of 16 amino acids. V was pared by 3 bases and J by 4 bases, with 4 bases of the junction left unmatched. The CDR3 loop reads CASSYGTSGAYNEQFF. CDR3 DNA: TGCGCCAGCAGCTACGGGACTAGCGGGGCATACAATGAGCAGTTCTTC.

The chain has TRBV15 and TRBJ2-1; 10 positions match TRBD1. This CDR3 is 17 amino acids long. J was trimmed by 0 bases and V by 1 base; bases with no gene match: 3. Germline CDR1 and CDR2: LNHNV and YYDKDF (reference sequence). The DNA of the CDR3 is TGTGCCACCAGCAGAGGGGACAGGGGTCGCTCCTACAATGAGCAGTTCTTC. Its translation is CATSRGDRGRSYNEQFF.

The V and J genes are TRBV4-2 and TRBJ1-5; 7 nucleotides match TRBD1. The J segment lost 5 bases and the V segment lost 4 bases, leaving 11 bases of the junction unmatched. Germline CDR1 reads LGHNA; CDR2 reads YNFKEQ. The CDR3 runs 16 residues. CDR3: CASSRGGQGEDQPQHF. The CDR3 region has the DNA TGTGCCAGCAGCCGTGGGGGGCAGGGGGAGGATCAGCCCCAGCATTTT.

This clone has more than one count but fewer than ten. This chain joins TRBV27 and TRBJ1-5; D is perhaps TRBD1 (5 bases). The CDR3 extends over 16 amino acids. From germline, CDR1 is MNHEY and CDR2 SMNVEV (reference sequence). V dropped 2 bases and J dropped 0 bases, with 11 bases sitting between them. CDR3 loop: CASSLGGGTSNQPQHF. The CDR3 bases are TGTGCCAGCAGTTTAGGCGGGGGAACTAGCAATCAGCCCCAGCATTTT.

The V gene is TRBV6-5, the J gene TRBJ1-1; D is uncertain. The length of the CDR3 is 14 residues. Trimming shortened V by 6 bases and J by 4 bases, and 15 bases separated the two germline ends. CDR1 MNHEY and CDR2 SVGAGI come from the germline V gene. CDR3 nucleotide sequence: TGTGCCAGCAGGATAAATTTGGGAGGCACTGAAGCTTTCTTT. This encodes CASRINLGGTEAFF.

The chain combines TRBV7-3 with TRBJ2-1, with 8 bases matching TRBD2. CDR1 SGHTA and CDR2 FQGTGA come from the germline V gene. The CDR3 runs 14 residues. The junction had 7 bases not matched to a gene; V was cut back by 5 bases and J by 7 bases. CDR3 bases: TGTGCCAGCAGCATGGCGGGAGGTCAGAATGAGCAGTTCTTC. It yields the protein CASSMAGGQNEQFF.

The gene calls are TRBV5-1 and TRBJ2-5, with 8 bases matching TRBD2. Germline assignment: CDR1 SGHRS and CDR2 YFSETQ. The V and J ends lost 1 base and 5 bases, in that order; junction bases with no gene match: 10. The CDR3 covers 16 residues. CDR3 DNA sequence: TGCGCCAGCAGCTTGTTGGCTAGCGGGTCTCAGGAGACCCAGTACTTC. This sequence encodes CASSLLASGSQETQYF.

In its sample, this clone was seen a few times. The V call is TRBV2, the J call TRBJ2-5, with 11 bases fitting TRBD2. The V gene end was trimmed by 6 bases and the J gene end by 5 bases; junction bases not matched to a gene: 5. Looked up from germline, CDR1 is SNHLY and CDR2 is FYNNEI. This CDR3 has 14 amino acids. The CDR3 nucleotides are TGTGCCAGCAGGGAGGGACTAGCGGCTGAGACCCAGTACTTC. Its protein product is CASREGLAAETQYF. The variable domain in full, with the rest retrieved from reference TRBV2 and TRBJ2-5, is EPEVTQTPSHQVTQMGQEVILRCVPISNHLYFYWYRQILGQKVEFLVSFYNNEISEKSEIFDDQFSVERPDGSNFTLKIRSTKLEDSAMYFCASREGLAAETQYFGPGTRLLVL.

The J gene is TRBJ2-3, the V gene TRBV19; TRBD2 matches at 8 bases. The CDR3 loop spans 16 amino acids. V shed 3 bases, J shed 0 bases, and the junction held 5 bases outside the gene matches. Germline-derived CDR1 and CDR2 are LNHDA and SQIVND (reference sequence). The CDR3 DNA is TGTGCCAGTAGTATCCAACTAGCGGCCAGCACAGATACGCAGTATTTT. It codes for CASSIQLAASTDTQYF.

This clone has just a few counts. The chain employs TRBV10-3 and TRBJ1-2, with 7 positions matching TRBD1. This CDR3 region has 15 residues. V shed 0 bases and J 5 bases; nucleotides not matched to a gene: 6. CDR1 is ENHRY, CDR2 SYGVKD, per germline. DNA for the CDR3: TGTGCCATCAGTGAGTCGAGAACAGGGGATTATGGCTACACCTTC. It codes for CAISESRTGDYGYTF.